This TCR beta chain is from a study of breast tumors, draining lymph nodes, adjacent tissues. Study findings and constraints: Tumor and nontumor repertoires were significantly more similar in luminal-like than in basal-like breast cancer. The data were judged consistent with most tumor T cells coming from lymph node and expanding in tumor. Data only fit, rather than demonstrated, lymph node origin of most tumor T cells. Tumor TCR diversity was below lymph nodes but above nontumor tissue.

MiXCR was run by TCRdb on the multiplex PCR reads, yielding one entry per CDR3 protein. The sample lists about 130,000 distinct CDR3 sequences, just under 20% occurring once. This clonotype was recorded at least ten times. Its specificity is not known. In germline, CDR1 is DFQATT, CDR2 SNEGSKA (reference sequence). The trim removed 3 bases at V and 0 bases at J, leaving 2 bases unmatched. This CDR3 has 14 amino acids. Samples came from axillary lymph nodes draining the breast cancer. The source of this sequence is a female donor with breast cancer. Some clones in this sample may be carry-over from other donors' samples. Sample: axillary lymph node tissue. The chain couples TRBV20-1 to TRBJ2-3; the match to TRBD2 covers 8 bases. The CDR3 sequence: CSASERESTDTQYF. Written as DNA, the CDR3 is TGCAGTGCTAGTGAGCGGGAGAGCACAGATACGCAGTATTTT.